This TCR beta chain was captured in a study of CD8+ T cells in alopecia areata. Study summary: Graft recipients were roughly 6-11-week-old female C3H/HeJ mice, and donor skin originated from approximately 6-12-month-old C3H/HeJ mice with spontaneous alopecia.

Extracted RNA was reverse transcribed, and the resulting cDNA served as sequencing template. TCRdb keeps only in-frame clones here, not all; method: immunoSEQ multiplex PCR. The sample gives 250,000 or so clones, none seen only once, and the top ten clones hold 1.2%. V dropped 4 bases and J dropped 1 base, with 11 bases sitting between them. CDR3 length: 15 residues. Germline V CDR1 and CDR2: LGHNA, YNLKQL (reference sequence). Markers used for sorting pooled cutaneous lymph node cells were CD4, CD8alpha, NKG2D, NKG2ACE and others. Study-level findings and limits: Mouse data revealed clearer TCR sharing than patient data did, a gap possibly tied to HLA. Affected lesional scalp, above all in alopecia totalis/universalis, was more clonal than normal scalp. Scalp sample data also include resident alphabeta T cells from normal skin.

About this clone itself: Its target is unknown. The genes are named according to mouse. The sequenced fragment ends 4 residues before the CDR3 boundary, so the rest is inferred from the germline J gene. This sample includes further DNA sequences coding for the same CDR3.

The chain couples TRBV5 to TRBJ2-1, with a possible D match to TRBD1 (6 bases). The sequence derives from a C3H/HeJ mouse with alopecia areata. As its MHC haplotype, the strain has H2-k. Sequencing input: CD4+ T cells sorted from a lymph node. The covered CDR3 bases are TGTGCCAGCAGCCCTCCGGGACAAAACTATGCT. Translating gives CASSPPGQNYA. The whole CDR3 region reads CASSPPGQNYAEQFF.